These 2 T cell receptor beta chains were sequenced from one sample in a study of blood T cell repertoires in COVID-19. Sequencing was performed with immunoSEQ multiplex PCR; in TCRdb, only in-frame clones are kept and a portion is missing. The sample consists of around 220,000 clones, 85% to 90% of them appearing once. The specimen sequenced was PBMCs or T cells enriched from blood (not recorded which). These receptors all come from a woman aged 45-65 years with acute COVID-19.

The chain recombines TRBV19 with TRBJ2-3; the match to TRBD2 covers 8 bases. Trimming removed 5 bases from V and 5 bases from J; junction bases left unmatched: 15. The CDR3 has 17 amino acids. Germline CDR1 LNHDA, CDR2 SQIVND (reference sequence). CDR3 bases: TGTGCCAGTAGTTTTACTAGCGGAGGAGGGCCAGGAGATACGCAGTATTTT. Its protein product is CASSFTSGGGPGDTQYF. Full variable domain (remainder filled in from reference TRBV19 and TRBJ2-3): DGGITQSPKYLFRKEGQNVTLSCEQNLNHDAMYWYRQDPGQGLRLIYYSQIVNDFQKGDIAEGYSVSREKKESFPLTVTSAQKNPTAFYLCASSFTSGGGPGDTQYFGPGTRLTVL.

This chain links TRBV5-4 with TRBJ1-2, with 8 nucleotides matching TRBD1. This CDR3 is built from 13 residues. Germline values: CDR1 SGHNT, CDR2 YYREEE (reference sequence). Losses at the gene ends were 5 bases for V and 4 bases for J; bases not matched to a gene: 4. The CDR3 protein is CASRFTGGYGYTF. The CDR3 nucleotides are TGTGCCAGCAGATTTACAGGGGGCTATGGCTACACCTTC.